Detailed here is one T cell receptor (beta chain). Its antigen target is currently unknown. It has no much larger one-base neighbor in the sample; base qualities were not kept. Participants in the prospective study were enrolled through a virtual design, were aged roughly 18 to 100 years, and lived in fewer than 30 United States geographic areas. In the prospective study, cohorts were assigned on the basis of participant-reported clinical history obtained from a screening survey and a study questionnaire. Recovered participants in ImmuneRACE Cohort 3 were defined by two consecutive negative NP/OP PCR tests, clearance by a healthcare professional, or resolution of symptoms. In the prospective study, mobile phlebotomists collected whole blood, serum and a nasopharyngeal or oropharyngeal swab from each participant. Participants in the prospective study had the option to provide additional blood draws and questionnaires over a 2-month period. Blood samples from the prospective study were shipped frozen or at room temperature prior to DNA extraction.

This sample stems from a study of blood T cell repertoires in COVID-19 (dated by TCRdb to 2020 to 2022). With respect to the entire study: The collaborator samples originated in the United States, Italy and Spain and spanned the acute and convalescent phases of COVID-19. The repertoires were released in a freely available public database meant as a resource for research on the immune response to SARS-CoV-2. Deeply sampled blood TCRbeta repertoires from subjects exposed to, actively infected with, or recovered from COVID-19 were included in the dataset. Sample metadata almost always included a de-identified subject ID, COVID-19 status, age in years and sex. Where available, HLA class I and class II types were taken from metadata supplied by the sample provider and were not determined by assay-based typing. The material from the prospective study consisted of cDNA or gDNA derived from T cells, B-cell-depleted T cells, or PBMCs. The samples were drawn from the first 160 participants of the ongoing ImmuneRACE study and from under 1,500 subjects provided by 6 global collaborators. Broader findings and caveats from the paper: How much clinical and demographic metadata was included differed by source and by participant, and the metadata was provided uncurated.

TCRbeta CDR3 regions were amplified from genomic DNA using the immunoSEQ Assay, a bias-controlled multiplex PCR. In the authors' own workflow: The number of nucleated cells in each sample was estimated from the amplification of reference gene primers within the assay. Sequence reads were collapsed and filtered to measure the absolute abundance of every unique TCRbeta CDR3 rearrangement. For each sample, productive Simpson clonality was calculated as the square root of Simpson's diversity index over productive rearrangements. Held by TCRdb, this immuneACCESS table contains in-frame sequences only and omits some clones. Under half of the omission traces to an unresolved V gene where checked; the cause of the rest is unknown. That table gives V, J and clone size, and the DNA gave D and trimming. The table for this sample lists 220,000 or so clones; less than 90% of them were counted only once. The ten largest clones represent roughly 6.2% of the sample.

Deletion took 8 bases off V and 3 bases off J, with a span of 10 bases between the germline ends. The germline V gene supplies CDR1 KGHSY and CDR2 FQNENV. The CDR3 spans 12 residues, from the cysteine through the phenylalanine. Just CDR3 DNA is preserved here, 36 bases in frame from base 1. Sequences were obtained from PBMCs or T cells enriched from blood (not recorded which). This clonotype originated in a woman in her thirties or forties who had recovered from COVID-19. The V and J segments used are TRBV16 and TRBJ1-1, and perhaps TRBD1 as D gene, on 6 matching bases. The CDR3 corresponds to CASGRQDTEAFF. The bases read TGTGCCAGCGGTCGACAGGACACTGAAGCTTTCTTT. The entire variable domain, with the stretches around the CDR3 drawn from the reference TRBV16 and TRBJ1-1 proteins, is GEEVAQTPKHLVRGEGQKAKLYCAPIKGHSYVFWYQQVLKNEFKFLISFQNENVFDETGMPKERFSAKCLPNSPCSLEIQATKLEDSAVYFCASGRQDTEAFFGQGTRLTVV.